The 24 T cell receptor beta chains below were found in one sample sequenced in a study of T cell changes during pregnancy in multiple sclerosis. Data came from immunoSEQ multiplex PCR; TCRdb stores just in-frame clones and leaves some out. The sample includes around 20,000 clones, over 75% of them seen just once. The source was CD8+ T cells from peripheral blood mononuclear cells, collected after pregnancy. The receptors shown here come from a female donor with multiple sclerosis, enrolled in a pregnancy study.

The V and J genes are TRBV29-1 and TRBJ2-1; D may be TRBD1 (5 bases). Trimming pared 4 bases from V and 2 bases from J, leaving 9 bases between. The CDR3 consists of 13 residues. Germline-derived CDR1 and CDR2 are SQVTM and ANQGSEA. The CDR3 sequence: CSVVGQTYNEQFF. The CDR3 DNA sequence: TGCAGCGTTGTTGGACAAACCTACAATGAGCAGTTCTTC.

The gene calls are TRBV27 and TRBJ2-4; 9 bases align to TRBD1. Germline V lookup: CDR1 MNHEY, CDR2 SMNVEV (reference sequence). The ends lost 9 bases at V and 5 bases at J; junction bases unmatched: 5. This CDR3 has 13 amino acids. CDR3 region: CASVRTGENIQYF. The CDR3 bases are TGTGCCAGTGTCCGGACAGGGGAAAACATTCAGTACTTC.

CDR3 nucleotides: TGTGCCAGCAATAGCGCCGGACAGGGCTACGAGCAGTACTTC. Protein product: CASNSAGQGYEQYF. This chain connects TRBV27 to TRBJ2-7; 8 nucleotides match TRBD1. Losses at the gene ends were 7 bases for V and 3 bases for J; bases not matched to a gene: 8. Germline CDR1 and CDR2: MNHEY and SMNVEV (reference sequence). The CDR3 contains 14 residues.

This chain uses TRBV18 with TRBJ2-5, with 7 positions matching TRBD2. This CDR3 region has 16 residues. J gave up 7 bases and V 0 bases, and 11 bases lay outside the gene matches. Germline CDR1 reads KGHSH; CDR2 reads LQKENI. The CDR3 DNA sequence: TGTGCCAGCTCACCACCGTGGGGAGGGGAGAAGGCGACCCAGTACTTC. It specifies CASSPPWGGEKATQYF.

The rearrangement joins TRBV7-8 to TRBJ1-1, with no clear D. The CDR3 runs to 14 residues. The germline V and J ends were trimmed by 4 bases and 4 bases, with 13 bases remaining between them. Germline loops: CDR1 SGHVS, CDR2 FQNEAQ. In nucleotides, the CDR3 is TGTGCCAGCAGCTCGCCCGGGTTAGTCACTGAAGCTTTCTTT. Protein: CASSSPGLVTEAFF. The full variable domain, its missing parts supplied by reference TRBV7-8 and TRBJ1-1, is GAGVSQSPRYKVAKRGQDVALRCDPISGHVSLFWYQQALGQGPEFLTYFQNEAQLDKSGLPSDRFFAERPEGSVSTLKIQRTQQEDSAVYLCASSSPGLVTEAFFGQGTRLTVV.

V and J are TRBV28 and TRBJ2-1; D unclear. The germline CDR1 and CDR2 sequences are MDHEN and SYDVKM. This CDR3 spans 16 amino acids. V was pared by 3 bases and J by 5 bases, with 17 bases between. The CDR3 protein is CASSFIGAQRDNEQFF. In DNA form, the CDR3 reads TGTGCCAGCAGTTTCATCGGAGCGCAAAGAGACAATGAGCAGTTCTTC.

The chain uses TRBV7-2 and TRBJ2-5, with 10 bases aligning to TRBD1. CDR3 length equals 14 residues. CDR1 is SGHTA, CDR2 FQGNSA, per germline. With 5 bases clipped from V and 7 bases from J, the junction kept 7 bases outside the gene matches. Here the CDR3 reads CASSPTGGEATQYF. The CDR3 coding sequence is TGTGCCAGCAGCCCGACAGGGGGCGAGGCGACCCAGTACTTC.

This clone appeared a single time. The chain combines TRBV25-1 with TRBJ1-5; no firm D call. Per germline, CDR1 MGHDK and CDR2 SYGVNS. With 3 bases removed from V and 5 bases from J, the gap between germline ends came to 8 bases. This CDR3 contains 13 residues. This chain's CDR3 is CASSDDGDQPQHF. The CDR3 region has the DNA TGTGCCAGCAGTGATGACGGGGATCAGCCCCAGCATTTT.

This clone is deemed medium-sized (0.01 to 0.1%). The genes are TRBV27 and TRBJ2-7; tentatively, D is TRBD2 (6 bases). This CDR3 has 13 amino acids. The V end was cut by 2 bases, the J end by 3 bases, with 8 bases between. The germline V gene has CDR1 MNHEY and CDR2 SMNVEV (reference sequence). CDR3 DNA: TGTGCCAGCAGTTTACGACTAGGCTACGAGCAGTACTTC. It codes for CASSLRLGYEQYF.

Here the CDR3 reads CASSFGTSGKDTQYF. CDR3 bases: TGCGCCAGCAGCTTCGGGACTAGCGGGAAAGATACGCAGTATTTT. The V and J genes are TRBV4-1 and TRBJ2-3; 13 nucleotides line up with TRBD2. V was clipped by 5 bases and J by 5 bases; unmatched bases: 4. The CDR3 spans 15 residues. From germline, CDR1 is MGHRA and CDR2 YSYEKL.

V gene TRBV27 combines with J gene TRBJ1-6, with D uncertain. V was trimmed by 8 bases and J by 8 bases, leaving 19 bases between them. The CDR3 spans 15 residues. CDR1 and CDR2 (germline): MNHEY, SMNVEV (reference sequence). In DNA form, the CDR3 reads TGTGCCAGCGGGCACGCGGGGAGTTTTGATTCACCCCTCCACTTT. It is translated as CASGHAGSFDSPLHF.

DNA for the CDR3: TGTGCCAGTAGTTTGCTAGCGGGAGTTGACGAGACCCAGTACTTC. Its protein is CASSLLAGVDETQYF. V and J are TRBV19 and TRBJ2-5, with 10 nucleotides matching TRBD2. This CDR3 spans 15 amino acids. CDR1 and CDR2 (germline): LNHDA, SQIVND (reference sequence). V dropped 5 bases and J dropped 5; count of bases not matched to a gene: 8. The variable domain in full, with the rest retrieved from reference TRBV19 and TRBJ2-5, is DGGITQSPKYLFRKEGQNVTLSCEQNLNHDAMYWYRQDPGQGLRLIYYSQIVNDFQKGDIAEGYSVSREKKESFPLTVTSAQKNPTAFYLCASSLLAGVDETQYFGPGTRLLVL.

The CDR3, as DNA: TGTGCCAGCACCCTTTATACTTCAGGGACTGCTGAGCAGTTCTTC. Its translation is CASTLYTSGTAEQFF. This chain links TRBV27 with TRBJ2-1, with a weak D call TRBD2 (6 bases). Germline-derived CDR1 and CDR2 are MNHEY and SMNVEV (reference sequence). This CDR3 is built from 15 residues. Trimming removed 7 bases at V and 9 bases at J, with 22 bases between.

The rearrangement uses TRBV5-6 and TRBJ1-2; 12 bases are shared with TRBD1. The J segment lost 8 bases and the V segment lost 4 bases, leaving 9 bases of the junction unmatched. The CDR3 contains 15 residues. Germline CDR1 and CDR2: SGHDT and YYEEEE. The CDR3 nucleotides are TGTGCCAGCAGCAACTACCCGGGACAGGGGGCCGGCTACACCTTC. It codes for CASSNYPGQGAGYTF.

The chain recombines TRBV11-2 with TRBJ2-3; no clear D gene. Trimming removed 5 bases at V and 4 bases at J, with 19 bases between. The germline gives CDR1 SGHAT, CDR2 FQNNGV. The CDR3 contains 16 residues. Here the CDR3 DNA reads TGTGCCAGCAGCCCTCCGGTTCGTTCTTTCCCAGATACGCAGTATTTT. This gives the protein CASSPPVRSFPDTQYF.

The V call is TRBV9, the J call TRBJ2-2; D is unresolved. Per germline, CDR1 SGDLS and CDR2 YYNGEE. The CDR3 runs to 13 residues. V was pared by 1 base and J by 4 bases, with 5 bases between. CDR3: CASSVTGTGELFF. In nucleotides, the CDR3 is TGTGCCAGCAGCGTAACCGGCACCGGGGAGCTGTTTTTT.

The V and J genes are TRBV7-9 and TRBJ1-1; a possible D gene is TRBD1 (5 bases). Trimming removed 2 bases at V and 5 bases at J, with 18 bases between. The CDR3 sequence is 16 residues long. The germline V gene encodes CDR1 SEHNR and CDR2 FQNEAQ (reference sequence). DNA of the CDR3: TGTGCCAGCAGCTTATCCCTCCCTGGGGGGAATACTGAAGCTTTCTTT. It translates to CASSLSLPGGNTEAFF. Together with reference TRBV7-9 and TRBJ1-1, the CDR3 gives the full variable domain: DTGVSQNPRHKITKRGQNVTFRCDPISEHNRLYWYRQTLGQGPEFLTYFQNEAQLEKSRLLSDRFSAERPKGSFSTLEIQRTEQGDSAMYLCASSLSLPGGNTEAFFGQGTRLTVV.

The CDR3 region is CASSTYGLTEQFF. The CDR3 DNA is TGTGCCAGCAGTACCTACGGACTAACTGAGCAGTTCTTC. The rearrangement uses TRBV27 and TRBJ2-1, with D possibly matching TRBD2 (6 bases). V lost 5 bases, J lost 9 bases, and 14 bases lay in between. CDR1 and CDR2 from the germline V gene are MNHEY and SMNVEV (reference sequence). The CDR3 extends over 13 amino acids.

The genes are TRBV27 and TRBJ1-5; D ambiguous. Germline V gene sequence: CDR1 MNHEY, CDR2 SMNVEV (reference sequence). Trimming stripped 3 bases from V and 0 bases from J, with 6 bases between. This CDR3 is built from 14 residues. CDR3 loop: CASSLRASNQPQHF. CDR3 DNA sequence: TGTGCCAGCAGTTTGAGAGCTAGCAATCAGCCCCAGCATTTT.

This clone was counted a few times. This rearrangement joins TRBV4-3 to TRBJ2-7; TRBD2 aligns across 12 bases. Germline-derived CDR1 and CDR2 are LGHNA and YSLEER. The CDR3 covers 17 residues. The V gene end was trimmed by 2 bases and the J gene end by 2 bases; junction bases not matched to a gene: 7. CDR3 nucleotides: TGCGCCAGCAGCCAAAATCCCTCTAGCGGGGGGGCCTACGAGCAGTACTTC. It specifies CASSQNPSSGGAYEQYF.

The V gene is TRBV18, the J gene TRBJ1-4; tentative D call: TRBD1 (6 bases). The V gene lost 4 bases and the J gene lost 10 bases, with 16 bases spanning the gap. CDR3 length equals 14 residues. Germline assignment: CDR1 KGHSH and CDR2 LQKENI. This chain's CDR3 is CASSRSGGGAKLFF. CDR3 nucleotide sequence: TGTGCCAGCTCACGATCGGGGGGCGGTGCAAAACTGTTTTTT. Full variable domain (outside the CDR3, taken from reference TRBV18 and TRBJ1-4): NAGVMQNPRHLVRRRGQEARLRCSPMKGHSHVYWYRQLPEEGLKFMVYLQKENIIDESGMPKERFSAEFPKEGPSILRIQQVVRGDSAAYFCASSRSGGGAKLFFGSGTQLSVL.

The chain has TRBV27 and TRBJ1-1, with a weak D call TRBD1 (6 bases). With 5 bases removed from V and 7 bases from J, the gap between germline ends came to 14 bases. The CDR3 spans 13 residues. CDR1 is MNHEY and CDR2 is SMNVEV in the germline V gene (reference sequence). CDR3 in DNA: TGTGCCAGCAGTACGGGACACTCCTTTGAAGCTTTCTTT. Translated: CASSTGHSFEAFF.

This clone showed up just a few times. The chain joins TRBV6-4 to TRBJ2-1; the match to TRBD2 covers 9 bases. CDR3 length equals 13 residues. From germline, CDR1 is MRHNA and CDR2 SNTAGT. With V trimmed by 8 bases and J by 8 bases, 7 bases remained unmatched. Here the CDR3 DNA reads TGTGCCAGCGGCGCGGGGGGGGAGGATGAGCAGTTCTTC. This encodes CASGAGGEDEQFF.

This chain uses TRBV19 with TRBJ2-1, with D possibly matching TRBD2 (6 bases). Trimming shortened V by 5 bases and J by 5 bases, and 13 bases separated the two germline ends. Germline V gives CDR1 LNHDA, CDR2 SQIVND (reference sequence). The CDR3 has 14 residues. CDR3 bases: TGTGCCAGTAGTCCACGGGACTTGGACAATGAGCAGTTCTTC. Amino acids: CASSPRDLDNEQFF. Looking up the rest from reference TRBV19 and TRBJ2-1 gives the full variable domain: DGGITQSPKYLFRKEGQNVTLSCEQNLNHDAMYWYRQDPGQGLRLIYYSQIVNDFQKGDIAEGYSVSREKKESFPLTVTSAQKNPTAFYLCASSPRDLDNEQFFGPGTRLTVL.